This TCR beta chain stems from a study of neurological immune-mediated disorders. General observations from the study: Patients with HTLV-1-associated myelopathy had the highest level of TCR clonal expansion, whereas patients with multiple sclerosis had the lowest level, falling beneath the level found in healthy controls. There were no CDR3 amino acid sequences shared by expanded clones across subjects, a result suggesting private repertoires in all groups.

Unsorted libraries were generated from 2 million PBMCs. These cells had been stored in RNAlater at -80 C. This clonotype is medium-sized. Its cognate antigen is unknown. The CDR3 is 14 amino acids. CDR1 is SNHLY, CDR2 FYNNEI, per germline. V was cut by 3 bases and J by 5 bases, with 13 bases left in between. 5'RACE with 10-nucleotide random UMIs produced the cDNA. TCRdb re-analysed the 5' RACE reads in MiXCR, keeping a single row per CDR3 protein. Among fewer than 20,000 distinct CDR3 sequences, about a quarter were seen once, and the ten largest hold 30% to 40%. The rearrangement joins TRBV2 to TRBJ2-5, with a possible D match to TRBD1 (6 bases). The receptor was derived from a man over 45 with HTLV-1-associated myelopathy (HAM/TSP). The sequenced sample was PBMCs. CDR3 nucleotides: TGTGCCAGCAGTGAGCAACAGGGTTCGGAGACCCAGTACTTC. Translated: CASSEQQGSETQYF.